Listed below are T cell receptor beta chains from one sample, sequenced in a study of OX40 agonist ivuxolimab in advanced cancers. Using immunoSEQ multiplex PCR, the repertoire was profiled, and TCRdb retains in-frame clones only, with some absent. The data show about 50,000 clones, with under 90% seen just once and roughly 1.5% held by the top ten. Material: CD4+ or CD8+ T cells sorted from blood, obtained in a trial of the OX40 agonist ivuxolimab. Receptor source: an adult with an advanced solid tumor such as melanoma, head and neck, liver or kidney cancer. CDR3s include the opening cysteine and the closing phenylalanine or tryptophan. A D gene is named only where the DNA matches it firmly. Some rows have no size entry. The others give once, few or many, or a class for an expanded clone.

>-|-|TRBV19|TRBJ1-5
CASSPSGTLSNQPQHF
TGTGCCAGTAGTCCCTCTGGGACACTTAGCAATCAGCCCCAGCATTTT
>-|TRBD1|TRBV9|TRBJ2-2
CASSVGTGVNTGELFF
TGTGCCAGCAGCGTCGGGACAGGGGTGAACACCGGGGAGCTGTTTTTT
>-|TRBD2|TRBV10-3|TRBJ2-7
CAISESNGGSRYEQYF
TGTGCCATCAGTGAGTCGAATGGCGGGAGTCGGTACGAGCAGTACTTC
>-|-|TRBV18|TRBJ2-5
CASSPQGGETQYF
TGTGCCAGCTCACCACAAGGGGGAGAGACCCAGTACTTC
>-|TRBD2|TRBV4-1|TRBJ2-1
CASSQAGTSGSNEQFF
TGCGCCAGCAGCCAAGCCGGGACTAGCGGGAGCAATGAGCAGTTCTTC
>few|-|TRBV6-6|TRBJ2-7
CASSTAVRGTYEQYF
TGTGCCAGCAGCACAGCGGTGAGAGGAACCTACGAGCAGTACTTC
>-|-|TRBV6-6|TRBJ1-2
CASRDRPTNYGYTF
TGTGCCAGCAGGGACAGACCTACTAACTATGGCTACACCTTC
>-|TRBD1|TRBV7-2|TRBJ2-7
CASRPGQTYEQYF
TGTGCCAGCAGACCGGGACAGACCTACGAGCAGTACTTC
>-|-|TRBV7-2|TRBJ1-2
CASSDRHYGYTF
TGTGCCAGCAGCGACAGGCATTATGGCTACACCTTC
>-|-|TRBV9|TRBJ2-2
CASSAATFTGELFF
TGTGCCAGCAGCGCGGCGACCTTCACCGGGGAGCTGTTTTTT
>-|TRBD1|TRBV2|TRBJ1-2
CASNKGTGGGYTF
TGTGCCAGCAATAAAGGGACAGGGGGCGGCTACACCTTC
>-|TRBD1|TRBV5-6|TRBJ2-7
CASSLRQGDEQYF
TGTGCCAGCAGCTTGCGACAGGGGGACGAGCAGTACTTC
>-|-|TRBV5-5|TRBJ1-3
CASSSDGRSGNTIYF
TGTGCCAGCAGTTCGGACGGTCGCTCTGGAAACACCATATATTTT
>medium-sized|-|TRBV7-2|TRBJ2-7
CASSLLPSSYEQYF
TGTGCCAGCAGCTTACTGCCGAGCTCCTACGAGCAGTACTTC
>-|-|TRBV7-9|TRBJ1-1
CANGDRPGRMGEAFF
TGTGCCAACGGGGACCGACCTGGGCGTATGGGTGAAGCTTTCTTT
>-|-|TRBV7-7|TRBJ2-1
CASSLVATDNEQFF
TGTGCTAGCAGCTTAGTTGCGACAGACAATGAGCAGTTCTTC
>-|-|TRBV11-3|TRBJ2-7
CASSLEGSLYSYEQYF
TGTGCCAGCAGCTTAGAGGGTTCACTTTACTCCTACGAGCAGTACTTC
>-|-|TRBV5-1|TRBJ2-5
CASSTGTDGYQETQYF
TGCGCCAGCAGCACGGGGACTGATGGGTACCAAGAGACCCAGTACTTC
>-|-|TRBV10-3|TRBJ1-2
CAISFSDTSNYGYTF
TGTGCCATCAGTTTCTCCGACACGTCTAACTATGGCTACACCTTC
>-|TRBD1|TRBV5-1|TRBJ2-3
CASSRAGTGGKDTQYF
TGCGCCAGCAGCCGTGCCGGGACAGGGGGCAAAGATACGCAGTATTTT
>-|-|TRBV7-2|TRBJ1-3
CASSSQGVSGNTIYF
TGTGCCAGCAGCTCACAGGGCGTCTCTGGAAACACCATATATTTT
>-|-|TRBV6-6|TRBJ2-7
CASSYSPRPSYEQYF
TGTGCCAGCAGTTACTCGCCTCGCCCCTCCTACGAGCAGTACTTC
>-|TRBD2|TRBV4-3|TRBJ2-5
CASSQEYGGGETQYF
TGCGCCAGCAGCCAAGAATACGGCGGGGGGGAGACCCAGTACTTC
>-|TRBD1|TRBV5-1|TRBJ2-5
CASSFYRGLQEETQYF
TGCGCCAGCAGCTTCTACAGGGGGCTCCAGGAAGAGACCCAGTACTTC
>few|TRBD1|TRBV19|TRBJ1-2
CASRGGTARGYTF
TGTGCCAGTAGGGGCGGGACAGCTCGAGGCTACACCTTC
>few|TRBD1|TRBV7-2|TRBJ1-5
CASSLEGQGGDQPQHF
TGTGCCAGCAGCTTAGAAGGACAGGGAGGGGATCAGCCCCAGCATTTT
>-|-|TRBV11-2|TRBJ1-1
CASSLTRSRTEAFF
TGTGCCAGCAGCCTGACGAGGAGTAGGACTGAAGCTTTCTTT
>-|TRBD2|TRBV18|TRBJ2-1
CASSPLQAGGGENNEQFF
TGTGCCAGCTCACCACTTCAAGCGGGAGGCGGGGAAAACAATGAGCAGTTCTTC
>-|TRBD2|TRBV7-3|TRBJ2-3
CASSSQGLAGGPDTQYF
TGTGCCAGCAGCTCACAGGGACTAGCGGGAGGCCCAGATACGCAGTATTTT
>-|TRBD2|TRBV6-5|TRBJ2-3
CASSSSGPTDTQYF
TGTGCCAGCAGTTCTAGCGGGCCCACAGATACGCAGTATTTT
>few|-|TRBV7-9|TRBJ2-7
CASSLAASAYEQYF
TGTGCCAGCAGCTTAGCCGCTAGCGCCTACGAGCAGTACTTC
>-|-|TRBV6-5|TRBJ1-2
CASSYDSRGYGYTF
TGTGCCAGCAGTTACGATTCGAGGGGCTATGGCTACACCTTC
>-|TRBD2|TRBV11-3|TRBJ2-7
CASSTGLAGAHEQYF
TGTGCCAGCAGCACTGGACTAGCGGGAGCGCACGAGCAGTACTTC
>-|TRBD1|TRBV18|TRBJ1-1
CASSPRSRGQIRTEAFF
TGTGCCAGCTCACCACGGAGCAGGGGGCAAATTCGCACTGAAGCTTTCTTT
>-|-|TRBV7-8|TRBJ2-7
CASSLASQGGHEQYF
TGTGCCAGCAGCTTAGCGTCCCAGGGCGGTCACGAGCAGTACTTC
>-|TRBD2|TRBV7-2|TRBJ2-1
CASSLGLRGNEQFF
TGTGCCAGCAGCTTAGGTCTGCGGGGGAATGAGCAGTTCTTC
>few|-|TRBV5-8|TRBJ1-2
CASSRGGYGYTF
TGTGCCAGCAGCCGGGGGGGCTATGGCTACACCTTC
>-|-|TRBV6-7|TRBJ2-7
CASSYGDLTSSYEQYF
TGTGCCAGCAGTTACGGGGACTTGACCTCCTCCTACGAGCAGTACTTC
>-|TRBD1|TRBV18|TRBJ2-1
CASSPGTVDNEQFF
TGTGCCAGCTCGCCCGGGACAGTTGACAATGAGCAGTTCTTC
>few|-|TRBV6-5|TRBJ2-7
CASRADAYEQYF
TGTGCCAGCAGAGCTGACGCGTACGAGCAGTACTTC
>-|-|TRBV5-4|TRBJ2-2
CASSSNRGAEGTGELFF
TGTGCCAGCAGCTCCAACAGGGGAGCGGAGGGCACCGGGGAGCTGTTTTTT
>-|-|TRBV11-3|TRBJ2-5
CASSPTFLVAETQYF
TGTGCCAGCAGCCCGACTTTCTTAGTAGCCGAGACCCAGTACTTC
>-|-|TRBV6-6|TRBJ2-7
CASSYPVYEQYF
TGTGCCAGCAGTTATCCGGTCTACGAGCAGTACTTC
>-|TRBD2|TRBV19|TRBJ2-7
CASSLAGAHEQYF
TGTGCCAGTAGTCTAGCGGGGGCCCACGAGCAGTACTTC
>-|-|TRBV5-1|TRBJ2-1
CASSLQGSSYNEQFF
TGCGCCAGCAGCTTGCAGGGGAGCTCCTACAATGAGCAGTTCTTC
>-|-|TRBV2|TRBJ1-1
CASSRGAGNTEAFF
TGTGCCAGCAGTCGGGGGGCAGGGAACACTGAAGCTTTCTTT
>-|TRBD2|TRBV30|TRBJ2-3
CAWSGAGVSTDTQYF
TGTGCCTGGAGTGGAGCGGGGGTGAGCACAGATACGCAGTATTTT
>few|TRBD2|TRBV19|TRBJ2-5
CASRQLAGVETQYF
TGTGCCAGTAGACAATTAGCGGGAGTAGAGACCCAGTACTTC
>-|TRBD1|TRBV30|TRBJ1-6
CAWSGVNRGRLDSPLHF
TGTGCCTGGAGTGGGGTAAATAGGGGGCGATTGGATTCACCCCTCCACTTT
>-|-|TRBV9|TRBJ2-5
CASSVVGGRGKTQYF
TGTGCCAGCAGCGTAGTGGGGGGGCGAGGTAAGACCCAGTACTTC